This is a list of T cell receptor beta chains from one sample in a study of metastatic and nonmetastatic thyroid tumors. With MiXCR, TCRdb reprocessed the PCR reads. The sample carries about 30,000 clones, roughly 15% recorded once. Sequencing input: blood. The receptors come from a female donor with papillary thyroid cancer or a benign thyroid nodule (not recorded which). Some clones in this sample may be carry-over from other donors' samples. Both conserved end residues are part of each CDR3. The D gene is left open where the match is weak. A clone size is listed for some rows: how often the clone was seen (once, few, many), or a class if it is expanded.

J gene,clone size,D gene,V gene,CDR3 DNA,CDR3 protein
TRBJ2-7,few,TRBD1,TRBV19,TGTGCCACTTCCGGGACAGGGGGCAACGAGCAGTACTTC,CATSGTGGNEQYF
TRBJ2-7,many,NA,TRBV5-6,TGTGCCAGCAGCTTGGGTTCCAAAGAGCAGTACTTC,CASSLGSKEQYF
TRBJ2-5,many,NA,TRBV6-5,TGTGCCAGCAGTTACTCGTGGGGCCTCCAAGAGACCCAGTACTTC,CASSYSWGLQETQYF
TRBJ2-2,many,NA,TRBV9,TGTGCCAGCAGCGACCCCGGGACGTTCGCGAACACCGGGGAGCTGTTTTTT,CASSDPGTFANTGELFF
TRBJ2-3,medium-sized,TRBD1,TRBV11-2,TGTGCCAGCAGCTTAGAAGGGACAGGGTTTTCGGGCACAGATACGCAGTATTTT,CASSLEGTGFSGTDTQYF
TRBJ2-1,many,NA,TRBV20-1,TGCAGTGCTAGAGATCTCGGGTATTCAGGCAATGAGCAGTTCTTC,CSARDLGYSGNEQFF
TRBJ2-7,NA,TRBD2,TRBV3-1,TGTGCCAGCAGTCCGGGACTAGCGGGAGGGTTCTACGAGCAGTACTTC,CASSPGLAGGFYEQYF
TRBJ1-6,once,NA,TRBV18,TGTGCCAGCTCCCCCCAAAGGGATTCACCCCTCCACTTT,CASSPQRDSPLHF
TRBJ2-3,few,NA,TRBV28,TGTGCCAGCAGTAACTCCAGTACAGATACGCAGTATTTT,CASSNSSTDTQYF
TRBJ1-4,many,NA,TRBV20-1,TGCAGTGCTAGTCCCGCGGCAACTAATGAAAAACCGTTTTTT,CSASPAATNEKPFF
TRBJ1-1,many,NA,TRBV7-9,TGTGCCAGCAGTATCCCCCAGGGCTTGAACACTGAAGCTTTCTTT,CASSIPQGLNTEAFF
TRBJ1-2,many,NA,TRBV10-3,TGTGCCATCAGTGAGTCTTGGGCCCCCTATGGCTACACCTTC,CAISESWAPYGYTF
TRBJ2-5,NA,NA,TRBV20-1,TGCAGTGCTAGAGTTACGGGACAACCACAAGAGACCCAGTACTTC,CSARVTGQPQETQYF
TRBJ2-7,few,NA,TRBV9,TGTGCCAGCGTCGGTATGGGCCTTGCCTACGAGCAGTACTTC,CASVGMGLAYEQYF